The clone carrying this TCR beta chain has just one count. It may be a read error: a sequence one base away is much more abundant. This specimen comes from a study of T-cell reconstitution after alpha-beta-depleted transplantation in children. Researchers prepared the TCRbeta library using unique molecular identifiers, the study reports. TCRdb fed the PCR reads into MiXCR, producing one record per CDR3 protein. This sample has roughly 590,000 distinct CDR3 sequences; 16% occur once, and the top ten carry 1.1%. Germline loops: CDR1 MNHNY, CDR2 SVGAGI (reference sequence). The CDR3 is 12 residues long. The source is a human donor who donated a stem cell graft to a child with acute myeloid leukemia. This chain uses TRBV6-6 with TRBJ2-1; no firm D call. The sample here was PBMCs from the stem cell graft donor, taken from the stem cell graft. CDR3 residues: CASSHGYNDQFF. As DNA, the CDR3 is TGTGCCAGCAGCCACGGGTACAATGACCAGTTCTTC.